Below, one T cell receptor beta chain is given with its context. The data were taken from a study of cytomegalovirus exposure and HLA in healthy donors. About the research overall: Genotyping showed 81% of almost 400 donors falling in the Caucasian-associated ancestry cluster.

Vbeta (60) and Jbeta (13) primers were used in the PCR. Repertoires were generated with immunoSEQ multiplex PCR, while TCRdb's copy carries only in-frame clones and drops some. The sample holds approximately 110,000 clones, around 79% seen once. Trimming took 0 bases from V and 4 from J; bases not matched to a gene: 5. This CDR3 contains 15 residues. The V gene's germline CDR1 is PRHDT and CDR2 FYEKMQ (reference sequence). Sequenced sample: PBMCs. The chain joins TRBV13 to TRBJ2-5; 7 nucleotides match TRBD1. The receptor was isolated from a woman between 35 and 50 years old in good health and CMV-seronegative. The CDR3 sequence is CASSLGPGQLETQYF. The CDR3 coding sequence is TGTGCCAGCAGCTTAGGACCGGGACAGTTAGAGACCCAGTACTTC. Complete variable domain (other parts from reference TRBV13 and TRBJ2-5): AAGVIQSPRHLIKEKRETATLKCYPIPRHDTVYWYQQGPGQDPQFLISFYEKMQSDKGSIPDRFSAQQFSDYHSELNMSSLELGDSALYFCASSLGPGQLETQYFGPGTRLLVL.